These 22 T cell receptor beta chains originate from one sample sequenced in a study of control samples from healthy donors and cancer patients. TCRdb keeps only in-frame clones here, not all; method: immunoSEQ multiplex PCR. The data contain 170,000 or so clones, about 93% of them seen just once; the ten biggest clones take up almost 1.5%. Material for sequencing was blood. The receptors were sampled from a man aged 18 to 30 in good health.

The chain is built from TRBV27 and TRBJ1-5; possible D gene TRBD1, 5 bases. V lost 1 base and J lost 0, with 16 bases in between. CDR1 is MNHEY and CDR2 is SMNVEV in the germline V gene (reference sequence). This CDR3 is 18 amino acids long. The CDR3 here is CASSLFFRDPYSNQPQHF. In DNA form, the CDR3 reads TGTGCCAGCAGTTTATTCTTCAGGGACCCTTATAGCAATCAGCCCCAGCATTTT.

The chain couples TRBV11-2 to TRBJ1-6; tentatively, D is TRBD1 (6 bases). Germline V lookup: CDR1 SGHAT, CDR2 FQNNGV. Between the trimmed V and J ends, which lost 4 bases and 8 bases, there was a span of 15 bases. The CDR3 totals 15 residues. The CDR3 nucleotides read TGTGCCAGCAGCTCTGGACCAGGGGTAGATTCACCCCTCCACTTT. Amino acid sequence: CASSSGPGVDSPLHF.

The chain uses TRBV20-1 and TRBJ2-3, with D unresolved. The germline V and J ends were trimmed by 5 bases and 0 bases, with 15 bases remaining between them. From germline, CDR1 is DFQATT and CDR2 SNEGSKA (reference sequence). The CDR3 sequence is 15 residues long. CDR3 residues: CSARGVYTSTDTQYF. Written as DNA, the CDR3 is TGCAGTGCTCGTGGCGTATATACTAGCACAGATACGCAGTATTTT.

The J gene is TRBJ2-7, the V gene TRBV2, with D possibly being TRBD2 (5 bases). This CDR3 contains 13 residues. Trimming pared 7 bases from V and 6 bases from J, leaving 16 bases between. Germline lookup yields CDR1 SNHLY and CDR2 FYNNEI. CDR3 region: CASIASLAREQYF. CDR3 DNA sequence: TGTGCCAGCATCGCTAGCTTGGCGCGCGAGCAGTACTTC.

The gene calls are TRBV5-1 and TRBJ1-5; D is undetermined. The CDR3 is 18 residues long. In germline, CDR1 is SGHRS, CDR2 YFSETQ. V lost 6 bases, J lost 0 bases, and 22 bases lay in between. CDR3 in DNA: TGCGCCAGCAAGTCAGGTTGGCGAACCTCCTATAGCAATCAGCCCCAGCATTTT. It codes for CASKSGWRTSYSNQPQHF.

This clone has a handful of counts. The chain has TRBV7-9 and TRBJ2-7; the D gene is possibly TRBD2 (6 bases). Trimming pared 5 bases from V and 3 bases from J, leaving 11 bases between. Germline CDR1 reads SEHNR; CDR2 reads FQNEAQ (reference sequence). The CDR3 totals 13 residues. The CDR3 sequence is CASSGGTDYEQYF. In DNA, the CDR3 is TGTGCCAGCAGCGGAGGGACTGACTACGAGCAGTACTTC. Supplemented by reference TRBV7-9 and TRBJ2-7, the full variable domain reads DTGVSQNPRHKITKRGQNVTFRCDPISEHNRLYWYRQTLGQGPEFLTYFQNEAQLEKSRLLSDRFSAERPKGSFSTLEIQRTEQGDSAMYLCASSGGTDYEQYFGPGTRLTVT.

The gene calls are TRBV7-3 and TRBJ2-2; 8 bases agree with TRBD1. The V segment lost 2 bases and the J segment 5 bases; nucleotides outside the gene matches: 4. CDR3 size: 15 residues. Germline CDR1 reads SGHTA; CDR2 reads FQGTGA. CDR3 sequence (DNA): TGTGCCAGCAGCTTACAGACAGGGGATACCGGGGAGCTGTTTTTT. Its protein product is CASSLQTGDTGELFF.

This chain links TRBV5-1 with TRBJ1-5, with D possibly being TRBD1 (6 bases). CDR1 and CDR2 (germline): SGHRS, YFSETQ. CDR3 length: 15 amino acids. V shed 10 bases and J shed 4 bases, with 21 bases lying between them. The CDR3 coding sequence is TGCGCCCGCCGCCCGGGGGGGGGCCAGAATCAGCCCCAGCATTTT. It yields the protein CARRPGGGQNQPQHF.

This clone has just one count. This chain connects TRBV6-1 to TRBJ2-7; 8 bases align to TRBD2. The trim removed 2 bases at V and 9 bases at J, leaving 15 bases unmatched. The germline V gene encodes CDR1 MNHNS and CDR2 SASEGT. The CDR3 is 16 amino acids. The CDR3, as DNA: TGTGCCAGCAGTGAAAGGCCCGGGGGGGTTAAAAGGGTGCAGTACTTC. Translation: CASSERPGGVKRVQYF.

This chain joins TRBV14 and TRBJ1-2; D is undetermined. Germline V CDR1 and CDR2: SGHDN, FVKESK. The CDR3 has 13 residues. Trimming removed 4 bases at V and 8 bases at J, with 14 bases between. The chain's CDR3 is CASSPWEGRGYTF. In DNA form, the CDR3 reads TGTGCCAGCAGCCCTTGGGAGGGCAGGGGCTACACCTTC. Filled out from reference TRBV14 and TRBJ1-2, the complete variable domain reads EAGVTQFPSHSVIEKGQTVTLRCDPISGHDNLYWYRRVMGKEIKFLLHFVKESKQDESGMPNNRFLAERTGGTYSTLKVQPAELEDSGVYFCASSPWEGRGYTFGSGTRLTVV.

The V call is TRBV11-2, the J call TRBJ2-1; 9 bases are shared with TRBD2. Unmatched junction bases numbered 4, after V lost 5 bases and J lost 2 bases. CDR3 length: 15 residues. The V gene's germline CDR1 is SGHAT and CDR2 FQNNGV. CDR3 sequence reads: CASSAGLATYNEQFF. In DNA, the CDR3 is TGTGCCAGCAGCGCGGGACTAGCTACCTACAATGAGCAGTTCTTC. Using reference TRBV11-2 and TRBJ2-1 for the parts outside the CDR3, the full variable domain is EAGVAQSPRYKIIEKRQSVAFWCNPISGHATLYWYQQILGQGPKLLIQFQNNGVVDDSQLPKDRFSAERLKGVDSTLKIQPAKLEDSAVYLCASSAGLATYNEQFFGPGTRLTVL.

The chain is built from TRBV18 and TRBJ1-4; no firm D call. Trimming pared 3 bases from V and 7 bases from J, leaving 12 bases between. The V gene's germline CDR1 is KGHSH and CDR2 LQKENI. The CDR3 has 14 residues. The DNA for the CDR3 is TGTGCCAGCTCACCGAATGAAGGGTTTGAAAAACTGTTTTTT. This codes for CASSPNEGFEKLFF. Based on the CDR3 plus reference TRBV18 and TRBJ1-4, the full variable domain is NAGVMQNPRHLVRRRGQEARLRCSPMKGHSHVYWYRQLPEEGLKFMVYLQKENIIDESGMPKERFSAEFPKEGPSILRIQQVVRGDSAAYFCASSPNEGFEKLFFGSGTQLSVL.

This clone turned up a few times. V usage is TRBV7-2 and J usage is TRBJ2-1; 13 bases are shared with TRBD2. With 5 bases clipped from V and 7 bases from J, the junction kept 14 bases outside the gene matches. This CDR3 is built from 18 residues. Germline CDR1 is SGHTA and CDR2 is FQGNSA. CDR3 nucleotides: TGTGCCAGCAGCCGTAGACTAGCGGGGGGTCGACGGGAGAATGAGCAGTTCTTC. Translated, it gives CASSRRLAGGRRENEQFF. Full variable domain (remainder filled in from reference TRBV7-2 and TRBJ2-1): GAGVSQSPSNKVTEKGKDVELRCDPISGHTALYWYRQSLGQGLEFLIYFQGNSAPDKSGLPSDRFSAERTGGSVSTLTIQRTQQEDSAVYLCASSRRLAGGRRENEQFFGPGTRLTVL.

The rearrangement uses TRBV6-5 and TRBJ1-2; tentatively, D is TRBD1 (5 bases). Per germline, CDR1 MNHEY and CDR2 SVGAGI. The CDR3 runs 13 residues. V was shortened by 4 bases and J by 7 bases, with 13 bases between the two germline ends. CDR3: CASSFPGKAGYTF. For the CDR3, the DNA is TGTGCCAGCAGTTTTCCAGGGAAGGCTGGCTACACCTTC.

V gene TRBV5-1 combines with J gene TRBJ2-7; 7 bases map to TRBD1. The CDR3 has 14 amino acids. Trimming took 0 bases from V and 2 from J; bases not matched to a gene: 2. CDR1 SGHRS and CDR2 YFSETQ come from the germline V gene. In DNA form, the CDR3 reads TGCGCCAGCAGCTTGGCAGGGGGAACCTACGAGCAGTACTTC. Its translation: CASSLAGGTYEQYF.

J is TRBJ2-3 and V is TRBV1; TRBD1, the table's D call, was not compared with the DNA. TRBV1 is tagged as a pseudogene. CDR3 length: 15 amino acids. This chain's CDR3 is CTRGTRDRGEDTQYF. The CDR3 DNA is TGCACCAGGGGGACACGGGACAGGGGTGAAGATACGCAGTATTTT.

The CDR3, as DNA: TGTGCCAGCAGTGACTCGGGCGAAAAGCAGTTCTTC. Its protein product is CASSDSGEKQFF. This chain connects TRBV6-4 to TRBJ2-1; unclear D gene. Germline-derived CDR1 and CDR2 are MRHNA and SNTAGT. Trimming shortened V by 0 bases and J by 11 bases, and 8 bases separated the two germline ends. CDR3 length equals 12 residues.

Of note for this clone: One end of the junction does not line up with germline, which may come from a read error. The chain joins TRBV24-1 to TRBJ2-7; TRBD1 or TRBD2 may be the D gene (7 bases each). The CDR3 consists of 15 residues. Germline loops: CDR1 KGHDR, CDR2 SFDVKD. CDR3 coding DNA: TGTGCCGCCAGTGAGGGAGGGGACAGCTCCTACGAGCAGTACTTC. Amino acids: CAASEGGDSSYEQYF.

CDR3 protein: CASSERRGREQYF. The CDR3 nucleotides read TGTGCCAGCAGTGAAAGGAGGGGGCGGGAGCAGTACTTC. The rearrangement uses TRBV6-1 and TRBJ2-7; weak D call: TRBD1 (7 bases). Trimming took 2 bases from V and 7 from J, leaving 12 bases between them. The germline CDR1 and CDR2 sequences are MNHNS and SASEGT. CDR3 length: 13 amino acids.

V gene TRBV19 combines with J gene TRBJ1-1; no reliable D call. CDR1 is LNHDA, CDR2 SQIVND, per germline (reference sequence). With 4 bases removed from V and 5 bases from J, the gap between germline ends came to 11 bases. This CDR3 is 13 amino acids long. The CDR3 DNA reads as TGTGCCAGTAGTAAATTGGAGAGGACTGAAGCTTTCTTT. This encodes CASSKLERTEAFF.

The chain has TRBV30 and TRBJ2-3; tentative D call: TRBD2 (7 bases). V lost 5 bases and J 0 bases, leaving 12 bases between the germline ends. Germline V gives CDR1 GTSNPN, CDR2 SVGIG (reference sequence). The CDR3 sequence is 14 residues long. The DNA of the CDR3 is TGTGCCTGGTCGCGGGGGCTCAGCACAGATACGCAGTATTTT. Amino acids: CAWSRGLSTDTQYF.

The chain has TRBV9 and TRBJ1-5; maybe TRBD1 (6 bases). Germline V gene data show CDR1 as SGDLS and CDR2 as YYNGEE. The CDR3 spans 14 residues. Trimming pared 7 bases from V and 0 bases from J, leaving 11 bases between. The CDR3 coding sequence is TGTGCCAGCGCGAGGGGGGGTAGCAATCAGCCCCAGCATTTT. This sequence encodes CASARGGSNQPQHF. Combining the CDR3 with reference TRBV9 and TRBJ1-5 gives the whole variable domain DSGVTQTPKHLITATGQRVTLRCSPRSGDLSVYWYQQSLDQGLQFLIQYYNGEERAKGNILERFSAQQFPDLHSELNLSSLELGDSALYFCASARGGSNQPQHFGDGTRLSIL.